The entry below gives a single T cell receptor beta chain sequence along with its context. In the original analysis: For nucleated cells, counts were estimated from reference gene primer amplification. Here immunoSEQ multiplex PCR was the method, and the copy in TCRdb shows in-frame clones only, minus some. V and J calls and clone size follow that table, whereas D and trimming were derived from the DNA. The sample consists of roughly 280,000 clones, roughly 84% of them appearing once. This CDR3 comprises 11 residues. In germline, CDR1 is MDHEN, CDR2 SYDVKM. The V end was cut by 5 bases, the J end by 5 bases, with 6 bases between. This sample stems from a study of blood T cell repertoires in COVID-19. About the research overall: COVID-19 samples from acute and convalescent phases originated in the United States, Italy and Spain. Sources were T cells, B-cell-depleted T cells, or PBMCs; the material itself was cDNA or gDNA.

Sequencing was carried out using peripheral blood. The sequence was obtained from a man aged 55 to 70 with acute or convalescent COVID-19. The genes are TRBV28 and TRBJ1-1; D gene unclear. CDR3 sequence: CASSRGTEAFF. DNA for the CDR3: TGTGCCAGCAGTCGGGGTACTGAAGCTTTCTTT.